The 6 T cell receptor beta chains below come from one sample, sequenced in a study of CD8+ T cells in alopecia areata. cDNA serving as the sequencing template came from extracted, reverse transcribed RNA. Here immunoSEQ multiplex PCR was the method, and the copy in TCRdb shows in-frame clones only, minus some. The table has 110,000 to 150,000 clones, 82% seen once. The treatment is: oral pan-JAK inhibitor, 5-10 mg twice daily. Sequencing was performed on CD8+ T cells sorted from blood, taken at week 4, from a patient treated with tofacitinib. All receptors derive from a human donor with alopecia areata.

This sequence joins TRBV19 and TRBJ2-7; no firm D call. The CDR3 totals 11 residues. CDR1 and CDR2 (germline): LNHDA, SQIVND (reference sequence). The V gene lost 5 bases and the J gene lost 5 bases, with 7 bases spanning the gap. CDR3 region: CASSERNEQYF. CDR3 sequence (DNA): TGTGCCAGTAGTGAACGGAACGAGCAGTACTTC. The full variable domain, rest sourced from reference TRBV19 and TRBJ2-7, is DGGITQSPKYLFRKEGQNVTLSCEQNLNHDAMYWYRQDPGQGLRLIYYSQIVNDFQKGDIAEGYSVSREKKESFPLTVTSAQKNPTAFYLCASSERNEQYFGPGTRLTVT.

In its sample, this clone was seen a few times. V and J are TRBV27 and TRBJ2-7; the D gene is possibly TRBD2 (6 bases). This CDR3 contains 13 residues. Germline lookup yields CDR1 MNHEY and CDR2 SMNVEV (reference sequence). Trimming stripped 9 bases from V and 10 bases from J, with 22 bases between. The CDR3 DNA reads TGTGCCAGAAGCCTGCGGAGGGGCGCAGGTCAGTACTTC. It translates to CARSLRRGAGQYF.

The rearrangement joins TRBV6-6 to TRBJ1-5, with 9 bases lining up with TRBD1. Germline-derived CDR1 and CDR2 are MNHNY and SVGAGI (reference sequence). V shed 2 bases, J shed 5 bases, and the junction held 1 base outside the gene matches. The CDR3 sequence is 14 residues long. The CDR3 DNA reads as TGTGCCAGCAGTTACCGACAGGGGGATCAGCCCCAGCATTTT. This encodes CASSYRQGDQPQHF.

This chain connects TRBV7-2 to TRBJ2-7, with no clear D. Germline values: CDR1 SGHTA, CDR2 FQGNSA. This CDR3 has 14 amino acids. Trimming took off 5 bases at V and 0 bases at J, with 11 bases between the two ends. The CDR3 is CASSIWAFSYEQYF. The CDR3 DNA follows: TGTGCCAGCAGCATTTGGGCCTTCTCCTACGAGCAGTACTTC. The full variable domain, completed using reference TRBV7-2 and TRBJ2-7, is GAGVSQSPSNKVTEKGKDVELRCDPISGHTALYWYRQSLGQGLEFLIYFQGNSAPDKSGLPSDRFSAERTGGSVSTLTIQRTQQEDSAVYLCASSIWAFSYEQYFGPGTRLTVT.

The V and J genes are TRBV27 and TRBJ2-3; D gene uncertain. The CDR3 consists of 15 residues. With 3 bases removed from V and 2 bases from J, the gap between germline ends came to 12 bases. The germline CDR1 and CDR2 sequences are MNHEY and SMNVEV (reference sequence). CDR3 coding DNA: TGTGCCAGCAGTTTTAGTCAGATACTCACAGATACGCAGTATTTT. This sequence encodes CASSFSQILTDTQYF.

The CDR3 here is CASMARANTGELFF. The DNA of the CDR3 is TGTGCCAGTATGGCTAGGGCTAACACCGGGGAGCTGTTTTTT. V gene TRBV19 combines with J gene TRBJ2-2; no reliable D call. The CDR3 contains 14 residues. CDR1 is LNHDA, CDR2 SQIVND, per germline (reference sequence). The germline V and J ends were trimmed by 7 bases and 2 bases, with 11 bases remaining between them.